The 7 T cell receptor beta chains below come from one sample, sequenced in a study of graft-versus-host responses after intestinal transplantation. The antigens these receptors bind are not known. Sequenced by immunoSEQ multiplex PCR; TCRdb stores in-frame clones only, minus some. The data hold under 95,000 clones, with roughly 80% observed a single time. The sample in question was unstimulated CD4+ T cells sorted from spleen or lymph node cells, obtained before intestinal transplant. The receptors derive from a human donor who received an intestinal transplant.

The genes are TRBV5-8 and TRBJ1-1; tentative D call: TRBD1 (5 bases). The CDR3 length is 11 residues. CDR1 and CDR2 (germline): SGHTS, YDEGEE. This chain's CDR3 is CAGWGLTEAFF. The CDR3 DNA reads TGTGCTGGATGGGGACTCACTGAAGCTTTCTTT.

The rearrangement links TRBV5-1 to TRBJ2-3; the D is unclear. CDR3 length: 15 residues. Germline CDR1 and CDR2: SGHRS and YFSETQ. Trimming cost V 4 bases and J 4 bases, with 16 bases left between them. In DNA form, the CDR3 reads TGCGCCAGCAGCCGGAGTGACCTCAGAGCAGATACGCAGTATTTT. This sequence encodes CASSRSDLRADTQYF.

This clone has only a few counts. The rearrangement links TRBV28 to TRBJ2-2; D possibly corresponds to TRBD2 (5 bases). Deletions cut 10 bases from V and 1 base from J, with 7 bases between. Per germline, CDR1 MDHEN and CDR2 SYDVKM. This CDR3 comprises 12 residues. CDR3 loop: CAIGLNTGELFF. CDR3 sequence (DNA): TGTGCCATCGGACTGAACACCGGGGAGCTGTTTTTT. The variable domain in full, completed from reference TRBV28 and TRBJ2-2, reads DVKVTQSSRYLVKRTGEKVFLECVQDMDHENMFWYRQDPGLGLRLIYFSYDVKMKEKGDIPEGYSVSREKKERFSLILESASTNQTSMYLCAIGLNTGELFFGEGSRLTVL.

This clone was seen only once. The chain couples TRBV28 to TRBJ2-2, with TRBD1 matching 8 bases. With 3 bases clipped from V and 1 base from J, the junction kept 7 bases outside the gene matches. The CDR3 is 17 residues long. Germline V lookup: CDR1 MDHEN, CDR2 SYDVKM. CDR3 protein: CASSFIHGQGNTGELFF. CDR3 bases: TGTGCCAGCAGTTTCATCCACGGACAGGGGAACACCGGGGAGCTGTTTTTT. The variable domain in full, completed from reference TRBV28 and TRBJ2-2, reads DVKVTQSSRYLVKRTGEKVFLECVQDMDHENMFWYRQDPGLGLRLIYFSYDVKMKEKGDIPEGYSVSREKKERFSLILESASTNQTSMYLCASSFIHGQGNTGELFFGEGSRLTVL.

The rearrangement uses TRBV19 and TRBJ2-6; perhaps TRBD2 as D (6 bases). This CDR3 has 17 residues. Germline V gene sequence: CDR1 LNHDA, CDR2 SQIVND (reference sequence). V lost 1 base and J lost 0, with 10 bases in between. In nucleotides, the CDR3 is TGTGCCAGTAGTATAGCGGGAGTAGGCTCTGGGGCCAACGTCCTGACTTTC. Protein: CASSIAGVGSGANVLTF.

The chain is built from TRBV6-1 and TRBJ1-6; 10 positions agree with TRBD1. With V trimmed by 4 bases and J by 7 bases, 7 bases remained unmatched. The CDR3 contains 16 residues. CDR1 and CDR2 from the germline V gene are MNHNS and SASEGT. The CDR3 region is CASSATPGQGNSPLHF. The CDR3 DNA is TGTGCCAGCAGTGCCACCCCGGGACAGGGGAATTCACCCCTCCACTTT.

The chain couples TRBV23-1 to TRBJ2-5; TRBD1 might be the D (6 bases). TRBV23-1 carries the ORF label, with uncertain function. The CDR3 is 15 amino acids. Trimming took 8 bases from V and 3 from J, leaving 19 bases between them. The chain's CDR3 is CASPYQTGGKETQYF. CDR3 DNA sequence: TGCGCCAGCCCGTACCAGACAGGAGGAAAAGAGACCCAGTACTTC.